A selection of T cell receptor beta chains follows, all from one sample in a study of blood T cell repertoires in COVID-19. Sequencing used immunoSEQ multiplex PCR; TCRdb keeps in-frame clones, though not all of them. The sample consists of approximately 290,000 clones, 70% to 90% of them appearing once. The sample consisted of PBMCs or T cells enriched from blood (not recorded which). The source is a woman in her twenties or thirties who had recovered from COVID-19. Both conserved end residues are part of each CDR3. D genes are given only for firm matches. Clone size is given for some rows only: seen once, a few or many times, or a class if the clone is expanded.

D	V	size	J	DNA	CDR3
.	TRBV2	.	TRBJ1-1	TGTGCCAGCAGTGTAAAGTCAGGAGGTCTCACTGAAGCTTTCTTT	CASSVKSGGLTEAFF
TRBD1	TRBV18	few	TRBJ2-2	TGTGCCAGCTCTCGAAACGCACAGGGGGCCGCCGGGGAGCTGTTTTTT	CASSRNAQGAAGELFF
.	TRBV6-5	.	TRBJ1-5	TGTGCCAGCACCCGGGACAACCGCCAAAATCAGCCCCAGCATTTT	CASTRDNRQNQPQHF
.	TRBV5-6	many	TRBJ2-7	TGTGCCAGCAGCCCCCAATGGGGGCGGGAGTACGAGCAGTACTTC	CASSPQWGREYEQYF
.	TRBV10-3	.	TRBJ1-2	TGTGCCATCAGTGACAGTAACTATGGCTACACCTTC	CAISDSNYGYTF
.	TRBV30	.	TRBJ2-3	TGTGCCTGGAGTGTACTTCGGCGGAACACAGATACGCAGTATTTT	CAWSVLRRNTDTQYF
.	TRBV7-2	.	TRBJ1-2	TGTGCCAGCACCGAGGGTCGAGCTAACTATGGCTACACCTTC	CASTEGRANYGYTF
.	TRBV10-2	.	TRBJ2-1	TGCGCCAGCAGGATCCCCAAGGGCGGGGGCGAGCAGTTCTTC	CASRIPKGGGEQFF
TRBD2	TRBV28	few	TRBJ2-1	TGTGCCAGCAGTTTACTAGCGGGGGGGTACAATGAGCAGTTCTTC	CASSLLAGGYNEQFF
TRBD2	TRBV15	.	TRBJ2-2	TGTGCCACCAGCAGACCGGGACTAGCAAAGACCGGGGAGCTGTTTTTT	CATSRPGLAKTGELFF
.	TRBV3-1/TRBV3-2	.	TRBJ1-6	TGTGCCAGCAGAAAAGACAGTTTTAATTCACCCCTCCACTTT	CASRKDSFNSPLHF
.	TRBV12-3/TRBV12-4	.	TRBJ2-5	TGTGCCAGCAGTTTATCCGGGCAAGAGACCCAGTACTTC	CASSLSGQETQYF
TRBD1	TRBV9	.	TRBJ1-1	TGTGCCAGCAGCCCCCACGGGACAGGGGGCGCGGGGTACACTGAAGCTTTCTTT	CASSPHGTGGAGYTEAFF
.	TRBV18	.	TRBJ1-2	TGTGCCAGCTCACCATTCGTTGCAGGGGACGGCTATGGCTACACCTTC	CASSPFVAGDGYGYTF
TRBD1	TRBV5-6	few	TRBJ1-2	TGTGCCAGCAGCTTGCAGGGGGCCCTCGGAGGCTACACCTTC	CASSLQGALGGYTF
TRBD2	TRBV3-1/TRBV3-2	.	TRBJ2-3	TGTGCCAGCAGCCAAGGACTAGCGGGGGTCGGTACGCAGTATTTT	CASSQGLAGVGTQYF
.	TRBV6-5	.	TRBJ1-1	TGTGCCAGCAGTTACTCCATCCCAGCTGAAGCTTTCTTT	CASSYSIPAEAFF
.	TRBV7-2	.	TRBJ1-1	TGTGCCAGCAGCTTATCAACAGTTAACACTGAAGCTTTCTTT	CASSLSTVNTEAFF
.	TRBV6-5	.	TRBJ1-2	TGTGCGGCACCCGGCGGAGGGAATGGCTACACCTTC	CAAPGGGNGYTF
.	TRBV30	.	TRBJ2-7	TGTGCCTGGAGTGTACGACTCGAGCAGTACTTC	CAWSVRLEQYF
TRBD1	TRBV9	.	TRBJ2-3	TGTGCCAGCAGCGCCGACAGGGGAGATACGCAGTATTTT	CASSADRGDTQYF
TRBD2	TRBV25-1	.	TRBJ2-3	TGTGCCAGCAGTGAAGGATCTTCCCGGGGGGTAGATACGCAGTATTTT	CASSEGSSRGVDTQYF
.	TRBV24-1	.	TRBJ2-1	TGTGCCACCAGTGACACGACGATTGGGGGGAAGCTCTTC	CATSDTTIGGKLF
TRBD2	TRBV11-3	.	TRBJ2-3	TGTGCCAGCAGCTTAGGGTCTAGCGGGTACCCCACAGATACGCAGTATTTT	CASSLGSSGYPTDTQYF
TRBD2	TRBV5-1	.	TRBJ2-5	TGCGCCAGCAGTGAGCGGGGGAACCAAGAGACCCAGTACTTC	CASSERGNQETQYF
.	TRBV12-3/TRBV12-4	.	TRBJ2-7	TGTGCCAGCAGTTTGTTATACGAGCAGTACTTC	CASSLLYEQYF
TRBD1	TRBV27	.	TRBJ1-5	TGTGCCAGCAGTTCGGGACAGGGAGCTCAGCCCCAGCATTTT	CASSSGQGAQPQHF
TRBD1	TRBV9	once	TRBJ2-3	TGTGCCAGCAGCGGACAGACAGGGGCAGGGGATACGCAGTATTTT	CASSGQTGAGDTQYF
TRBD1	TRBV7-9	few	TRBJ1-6	TGTGCCAGCAGCCTATCAGCCGGACAGGGATCCAATTCACCCCTCCACTTT	CASSLSAGQGSNSPLHF
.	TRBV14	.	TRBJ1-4	TGTGCCAGCAGCCAGTGGCCTGCTAATGAAAAACTGTTTTTT	CASSQWPANEKLFF
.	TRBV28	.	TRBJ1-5	TGTGCCAGCATACTACAGGGAGACAATCAGCCCCAGCATTTT	CASILQGDNQPQHF
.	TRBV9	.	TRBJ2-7	TGTGCCAGCAGCGCCCGGGTGGGCGGGACCTCCTACGAGCAGTACTTC	CASSARVGGTSYEQYF
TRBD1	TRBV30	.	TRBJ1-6	TGTGCCTGGAGTGCAACAGGGGGTTTTTCACCCCTCCACTTT	CAWSATGGFSPLHF
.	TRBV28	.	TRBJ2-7	TGTGCCAGCAGTCAGGGTACCCTTATCTATGAGTACTTC	CASSQGTLIYEYF
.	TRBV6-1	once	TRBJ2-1	TGTGCCAGCAGTGGATTGGGGAGAACCTCGAGGAATGAGCAGTTCTTC	CASSGLGRTSRNEQFF
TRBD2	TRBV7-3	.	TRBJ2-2	TGTGCCAGCAGCTTTTTAGCGGGAGAGGGCGGGGAGCTGTTTTTT	CASSFLAGEGGELFF
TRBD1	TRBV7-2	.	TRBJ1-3	TGTGCCAGCAACGACAGGGGAAGGAGAAACACCATATATTTT	CASNDRGRRNTIYF
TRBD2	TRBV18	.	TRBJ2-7	TGTGCCAGCTCACCACTATCGGGAGGGAACTACGAGCAGTACTTC	CASSPLSGGNYEQYF
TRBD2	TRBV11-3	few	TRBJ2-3	TGTGCCAGCAGCCCCTTGAGCGGGGGATCCACAGATACGCAGTATTTT	CASSPLSGGSTDTQYF
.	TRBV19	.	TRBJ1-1	TGTGCCAGTAGTATATTGACGGGGAACACTGAAGCTTTCTTT	CASSILTGNTEAFF
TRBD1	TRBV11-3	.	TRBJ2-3	TGTGCCAGCAGCACCGGGACAGGGCCTTGGGATACGCAGTATTTT	CASSTGTGPWDTQYF
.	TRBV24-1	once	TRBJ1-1	TGTGCCACCAGTGATTTCGAGGAGAACACTGAAGCTTTCTTT	CATSDFEENTEAFF
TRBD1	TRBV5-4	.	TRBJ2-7	TGTGCCAGCAGCCCGCCGGGACAGGGCACAGGGGAGCAGTACTTC	CASSPPGQGTGEQYF
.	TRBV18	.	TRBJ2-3	TGTGCCAGCTCACCATATCCAGGGAACACAGATACGCAGTATTTT	CASSPYPGNTDTQYF
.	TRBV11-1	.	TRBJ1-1	TGTGCCAGCAGACCTATGACAGCCATCAACACTGAAGCTTTCTTT	CASRPMTAINTEAFF
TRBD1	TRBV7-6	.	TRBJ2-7	TGTGCCAGCAGCTTAGGGCCCCGCGGAGGACAGGGCGGCCACGAGCAGTACTTC	CASSLGPRGGQGGHEQYF
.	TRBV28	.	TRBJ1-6	TGTGCCAGCAGTTTGGGGCAGCCTGTTTATAATTCACCCCTCCACTTT	CASSLGQPVYNSPLHF
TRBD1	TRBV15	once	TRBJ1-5	TGTGCCACCGGACGGACAGGCTTAAGCAATCAGCCCCAGCATTTT	CATGRTGLSNQPQHF
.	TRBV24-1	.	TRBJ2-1	TGTGCCACCAGTGATTTAGGGACTGGTAATGAGCAGTTCTTC	CATSDLGTGNEQFF
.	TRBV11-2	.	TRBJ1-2	TGTGCCAGCAGCTCTGGACTCTATGGCTACACCTTC	CASSSGLYGYTF
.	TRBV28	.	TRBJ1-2	TGTGCCAGCAGTACTAAGAGGGGGTGGGGCTACACCTTC	CASSTKRGWGYTF